These 29 T cell receptor beta chains share one sample of origin, sequenced in a study of blood T cell repertoires in COVID-19. Sequenced by immunoSEQ multiplex PCR; TCRdb stores in-frame clones only, minus some. The sample holds about 270,000 clones, about 89% seen once. The material sequenced was peripheral blood. The receptors derive from a woman in her sixties or seventies who had recovered from COVID-19.

V and J are TRBV28 and TRBJ1-6; 8 bases align to TRBD1. CDR3 size: 16 residues. Unmatched junction bases numbered 4, after V lost 2 bases and J lost 4 bases. Germline loops: CDR1 MDHEN, CDR2 SYDVKM. In DNA, the CDR3 is TGTGCCAGCAGTTTAGGGACAGGAGGATATAATTCACCCCTCCACTTT. This gives the protein CASSLGTGGYNSPLHF.

This clone came up many times. V and J are TRBV2 and TRBJ2-7; TRBD2 might be the D (6 bases). With 4 bases removed from V and 1 base from J, the gap between germline ends came to 8 bases. Germline lookup yields CDR1 SNHLY and CDR2 FYNNEI. CDR3 length equals 13 residues. The CDR3 loop is CASSVAGSYEQYF. Here the CDR3 DNA reads TGTGCCAGCAGTGTGGCGGGATCCTACGAGCAGTACTTC.

Comment on this clone: One junction end does not reproduce the germline sequence, and a read error may be involved. The rearrangement joins TRBV9 to TRBJ2-7; 7 bases map to TRBD1. Germline V lookup: CDR1 SGDLS, CDR2 YYNGEE. This CDR3 spans 13 amino acids. Written as DNA, the CDR3 is TGTGCCAGCTCCGGGACAGCCTCTGGCGAGCAATACTTC. This gives the protein CASSGTASGEQYF.

This clone has only a few counts. This chain connects TRBV6-1 to TRBJ2-7; 8 nucleotides line up with TRBD1. The germline V gene encodes CDR1 MNHNS and CDR2 SASEGT. Trimming cost V 2 bases and J 9 bases; bases outside gene matches: 18. This CDR3 is 17 amino acids long. The CDR3 spells CASSEYGTGPVGHGQYF. CDR3 sequence (DNA): TGTGCCAGCAGTGAATACGGGACAGGCCCCGTAGGTCACGGGCAGTACTTC.

Turning to this clone: This specimen includes other DNA sequences encoding the same CDR3. V is TRBV7-2 and J is TRBJ2-3; D possibly corresponds to TRBD1 (6 bases). The CDR3 length is 15 residues. Between the trimmed V and J ends, which lost 1 base and 1 base, there was a span of 9 bases. Germline CDR1 is SGHTA and CDR2 is FQGNSA. The CDR3, as DNA: TGTGCCAGCAGCTTAGTGGCAGGGGGCACAGATACGCAGTATTTT. Protein sequence: CASSLVAGGTDTQYF.

This clone was seen once. This chain links TRBV10-2 with TRBJ1-1; 8 nucleotides line up with TRBD1. Germline V gene sequence: CDR1 WSHSY, CDR2 SAAADI. The J segment lost 4 bases and the V segment lost 2 bases, leaving 0 bases of the junction unmatched. The CDR3 totals 13 residues. CDR3: CASSEGQGTEAFF. The CDR3 region has the DNA TGCGCCAGCAGTGAGGGACAGGGCACTGAAGCTTTCTTT.

The gene calls are TRBV7-2 and TRBJ1-4, with 7 nucleotides matching TRBD1. In germline, CDR1 is SGHTA, CDR2 FQGNSA. The CDR3 has 13 residues. V lost 6 bases and J lost 10; bases outside the gene matches: 8. The chain's CDR3 is CASSNRGVGKLFF. CDR3 sequence (DNA): TGTGCCAGCAGTAACAGGGGTGTGGGAAAACTGTTTTTT.

The CDR3 DNA sequence: TGTGCCAGCAGCTCCACTAGCACAGATACGCAGTATTTT. It is translated as CASSSTSTDTQYF. J is TRBJ2-3 and V is TRBV5-8, with D uncertain. V dropped 3 bases and J dropped 0 bases, with 5 bases sitting between them. This CDR3 contains 13 residues. Looked up from germline, CDR1 is SGHTS and CDR2 is YDEGEE.

On this clone itself: This same CDR3 is encoded by further DNA sequences in the sample. The rearrangement uses TRBV19 and TRBJ2-2; D is undetermined. CDR3 length: 14 amino acids. The V end was cut by 2 bases, the J end by 1 base, with 5 bases between. The germline CDR1 and CDR2 sequences are LNHDA and SQIVND (reference sequence). DNA for the CDR3: TGTGCCAGTAGTATAAACAGGAACACCGGGGAGCTGTTTTTT. Its protein is CASSINRNTGELFF.

Only one count was recorded for this clone. This sequence joins TRBV11-2 and TRBJ1-2, with D unclear. From germline, CDR1 is SGHAT and CDR2 FQNNGV. This CDR3 has 14 amino acids. Between the trimmed V and J ends, which lost 1 base and 7 bases, there was a span of 13 bases. DNA of the CDR3: TGTGCCAGCAGCTTAGTCGACGGCCGGGGTGGCTACACCTTC. Protein sequence: CASSLVDGRGGYTF.

This chain joins TRBV5-1 and TRBJ1-1, with TRBD1 as a possible D gene (5 bases). There are 14 residues in the CDR3. V was pared by 0 bases and J by 5 bases, with 11 bases between. From germline, CDR1 is SGHRS and CDR2 YFSETQ. CDR3 DNA: TGCGCCAGCAGCTTGGTTGGGGGAGGAACTGAAGCTTTCTTT. This encodes CASSLVGGGTEAFF.

The chain uses TRBV5-4 and TRBJ1-1; no clear D. Germline lookup yields CDR1 SGHNT and CDR2 YYREEE (reference sequence). Trimming took off 9 bases at V and 1 base at J, with 19 bases between the two ends. The CDR3 sequence is 15 residues long. This CDR3 is CATSPSGTENTEAFF. The CDR3 nucleotides read TGTGCCACTTCACCGTCAGGAACGGAGAACACTGAAGCTTTCTTT.

This chain joins TRBV6-1 and TRBJ1-2; 8 bases are a match to TRBD1. Germline V lookup: CDR1 MNHNS, CDR2 SASEGT. The length of the CDR3 is 13 residues. V dropped 3 bases and J dropped 4; count of bases not matched to a gene: 1. This CDR3 is CASSDQGAYGYTF. As DNA, the CDR3 is TGTGCCAGCAGTGATCAGGGGGCCTATGGCTACACCTTC.

The chain uses TRBV5-1 and TRBJ1-3, with D perhaps TRBD1 (5 bases). The CDR3 is made up of 15 amino acids. Germline CDR1 SGHRS, CDR2 YFSETQ. Trimming stripped 0 bases from V and 4 bases from J, with 11 bases between. CDR3 sequence: CASSLGSGAGNTIYF. In DNA form, the CDR3 reads TGCGCCAGCAGCTTGGGTAGTGGGGCAGGAAACACCATATATTTT.

The CDR3 DNA is TGTGCCAGCAGCCAAGGGGGCTCATACAATGAGCAGTTCTTC. It codes for CASSQGGSYNEQFF. The V and J genes are TRBV3-1 (or the pseudogene TRBV3-2) and TRBJ2-1, with D tentatively TRBD1 (5 bases). The CDR3 is 14 amino acids. The V end was cut by 1 base, the J end by 4 bases, with 8 bases between. CDR1 is LGHDT, CDR2 YNNKEL, per germline (reference sequence).

J is TRBJ2-5 and V is TRBV2, with TRBD2 matching over 10 bases. The CDR3 length is 16 residues. Germline CDR1 SNHLY, CDR2 FYNNEI. The ends lost 4 bases at V and 2 bases at J; junction bases unmatched: 7. The chain's CDR3 is CASSGSGGPSQETQYF. Here the CDR3 DNA reads TGTGCCAGCAGTGGTAGCGGGGGGCCTTCTCAAGAGACCCAGTACTTC.

The V and J genes are TRBV6-1 and TRBJ2-5; 7 positions match TRBD1. CDR3 length: 17 residues. The germline gives CDR1 MNHNS, CDR2 SASEGT. With 0 bases clipped from V and 2 bases from J, the junction kept 9 bases outside the gene matches. This CDR3 is CASSEANWAGGQETQYF. The CDR3 DNA is TGTGCCAGCAGTGAAGCAAATTGGGCAGGGGGTCAAGAGACCCAGTACTTC.

The J gene is TRBJ2-5, the V gene TRBV4-1; 10 bases are shared with TRBD1. V trimming: 5 bases; J trimming: 4 bases; junction bases outside the gene matches: 7. The germline V gene has CDR1 MGHRA and CDR2 YSYEKL. CDR3 length: 15 residues. DNA for the CDR3: TGCGCCAGCAGCAGGGGGACAGGGGACGTAGAGACCCAGTACTTC. Translated: CASSRGTGDVETQYF.

The gene calls are TRBV12-5 and TRBJ2-5, with D possibly being TRBD2 (5 bases). The CDR3 is made up of 17 amino acids. The V and J ends lost 0 bases and 2 bases respectively, with 16 bases between them. Germline V lookup: CDR1 LGHNT, CDR2 FRNRAP. The CDR3 region is CASGLVTAGISQETQYF. The CDR3, as DNA: TGTGCTAGTGGTTTGGTGACCGCCGGGATTTCTCAAGAGACCCAGTACTTC.

This clone occurred a few times. Written as DNA, the CDR3 is TGTGCCAGCAGCTCCCTGCCGGGGAGGGGGGATGAAAAACTGTTTTTT. The encoded protein is CASSSLPGRGDEKLFF. The chain uses TRBV7-9 and TRBJ1-4, with TRBD1 as a possible D gene (6 bases). The CDR3 runs to 16 residues. V gave up 4 bases and J gave up 6 bases, with 18 bases separating them. CDR1 is SEHNR, CDR2 FQNEAQ, per germline (reference sequence).

This chain joins TRBV5-1 and TRBJ1-1; D not resolved. The ends were cut back, 1 base at V and 0 bases at J, with 4 bases in the middle. The CDR3 has 13 residues. Germline lookup yields CDR1 SGHRS and CDR2 YFSETQ. CDR3 protein: CASSLTVNTEAFF. The CDR3 bases are TGCGCCAGCAGCTTGACAGTGAACACTGAAGCTTTCTTT.

The DNA of the CDR3 is TGTGCCAGCAAGCCGAGACAGGGTAGTACAGATACGCAGTATTTT. Amino acid sequence: CASKPRQGSTDTQYF. The rearrangement joins TRBV2 to TRBJ2-3; 7 nucleotides line up with TRBD1. V dropped 7 bases and J dropped 3; count of bases not matched to a gene: 10. The length of the CDR3 is 15 residues. CDR1 is SNHLY and CDR2 is FYNNEI in the germline V gene.

The J gene is TRBJ1-1, the V gene TRBV12-5; D not certain. The CDR3 loop spans 18 amino acids. With 0 bases removed from V and 4 bases from J, the gap between germline ends came to 21 bases. The germline gives CDR1 LGHNT, CDR2 FRNRAP. Written as DNA, the CDR3 is TGTGCTAGTGGTTTGGTATTGGGTTTGGGCAAGGCCGTCACTGAAGCTTTCTTT. Translating gives CASGLVLGLGKAVTEAFF.

This clone occurred many times. The CDR3 coding sequence is TGTGCCAGTAGTATTAGGGGTGGGGGCTTCGGGAAGCAGTTCTTC. Protein sequence: CASSIRGGGFGKQFF. The chain uses TRBV19 and TRBJ2-1, with a possible D match to TRBD1 (6 bases). The CDR3 sequence is 15 residues long. Between the trimmed V and J ends, which lost 3 bases and 11 bases, there was a span of 20 bases. Germline loops: CDR1 LNHDA, CDR2 SQIVND (reference sequence).

In DNA, the CDR3 is TGTGCCAGTAGTGTCCTGGGACAGGGGGCCTTCGAGCAGTACTTC. The encoded protein is CASSVLGQGAFEQYF. This rearrangement joins TRBV19 to TRBJ2-7, with TRBD1 matching 12 bases. V lost 5 bases and J lost 6; bases outside the gene matches: 8. The CDR3 loop spans 15 amino acids. CDR1 LNHDA and CDR2 SQIVND come from the germline V gene (reference sequence).

The J gene is TRBJ1-1, the V gene TRBV10-3; D ambiguous. The V end lost 5 bases, the J end lost 1 base, and 17 bases lay between the germline ends. Per germline, CDR1 ENHRY and CDR2 SYGVKD. CDR3 length: 16 amino acids. The CDR3 region has the DNA TGTGCCATCAGTCCCGGAGGATGGGAGAGGAACACTGAAGCTTTCTTT. Translation: CAISPGGWERNTEAFF.

This chain links TRBV2 with TRBJ2-2; 8 bases agree with TRBD1. Germline V gene data show CDR1 as SNHLY and CDR2 as FYNNEI. CDR3 length: 16 residues. J lost 4 bases, V lost 5 bases, and 9 bases had no gene match. CDR3 region: CASSSQGAFVTGELFF. As DNA, the CDR3 is TGTGCCAGCAGTTCTCAGGGGGCTTTTGTCACCGGGGAGCTGTTTTTT. Full variable domain (remainder filled in from reference TRBV2 and TRBJ2-2): EPEVTQTPSHQVTQMGQEVILRCVPISNHLYFYWYRQILGQKVEFLVSFYNNEISEKSEIFDDQFSVERPDGSNFTLKIRSTKLEDSAMYFCASSSQGAFVTGELFFGEGSRLTVL.

The V gene is TRBV29-1, the J gene TRBJ2-7, with D perhaps assigned TRBD1 or TRBD2 (6 bases each). V dropped 7 bases and J dropped 2 bases, with 15 bases sitting between them. From germline, CDR1 is SQVTM and CDR2 ANQGSEA. The CDR3 loop spans 13 amino acids. CDR3: CSGGDKDTYEQYF. In DNA form, the CDR3 reads TGCAGCGGGGGGGACAAGGATACCTACGAGCAGTACTTC.

The chain couples TRBV25-1 to TRBJ2-5; D is possibly TRBD1 (6 bases). CDR1 and CDR2 (germline): MGHDK, SYGVNS. Trimming took off 3 bases at V and 4 bases at J, with 15 bases between the two ends. This CDR3 is 15 amino acids long. The DNA of the CDR3 is TGTGCCAGCAGTGATTATTATGGGACACCAGAGACCCAGTACTTC. As protein: CASSDYYGTPETQYF.